The 8 T cell receptor beta chains presented below share a single source sample, sequenced in a study of technical replicates of blood from several donors. Using immunoSEQ multiplex PCR, the repertoire was profiled, and TCRdb retains in-frame clones only, with some absent. In the table there are 70,000 to 85,000 clones, around 90% of which are singletons. Sequenced material: T cells isolated from PBMCs. All receptors derive from a human donor in good health.

This chain connects TRBV5-6 to TRBJ2-1; 8 bases map to TRBD1. Germline assignment: CDR1 SGHDT and CDR2 YYEEEE. The CDR3 sequence is 15 residues long. Germline trimming cut 3 bases from V and 6 bases from J; bases unmatched to any gene: 8. The CDR3 is CASSSKDREGNEQFF. The CDR3 coding sequence is TGTGCCAGCAGCTCCAAGGACAGGGAAGGCAATGAGCAGTTCTTC.

The chain links TRBV6-6 to TRBJ1-2, with D perhaps matching TRBD1 (6 bases). The V end lost 7 bases, the J end lost 4 bases, and 16 bases lay between the germline ends. CDR3 length: 14 amino acids. Germline CDR1 is MNHNY and CDR2 is SVGAGI (reference sequence). The CDR3: CASTLDSGTYGYTF. The CDR3 coding sequence is TGTGCCAGCACTCTGGACAGTGGTACCTATGGCTACACCTTC.

The rearrangement links TRBV4-1 to TRBJ2-3; tentative D call: TRBD1 (5 bases). V was trimmed by 2 bases and J by 6 bases, leaving 9 bases between them. Germline values: CDR1 MGHRA, CDR2 YSYEKL. This CDR3 has 13 residues. CDR3 coding DNA: TGCGCCAGCAGCCAACAGGGTTCTGATACGCAGTATTTT. Translating it yields CASSQQGSDTQYF.

This chain uses TRBV29-1 with TRBJ1-1, with D possibly matching TRBD1 (5 bases). The CDR3 runs to 10 residues. Germline CDR1 reads SQVTM; CDR2 reads ANQGSEA. Trimming left V 6 bases short and J 5 bases short, with 7 bases between. CDR3 coding DNA: TGCAGCGTGCGGGGGACTGAAGCTTTCTTT. It is translated as CSVRGTEAFF.

The CDR3 nucleotides read TGTGCCAGCAGCTGGGGGACTAGCGGGAATCAGAATGAGCAGTTCTTC. Translated, it gives CASSWGTSGNQNEQFF. The chain recombines TRBV7-3 with TRBJ2-1; 13 nucleotides align to TRBD2. From germline, CDR1 is SGHTA and CDR2 FQGTGA. V lost 4 bases and J lost 7; bases outside the gene matches: 7. This CDR3 contains 16 residues.

The J gene is TRBJ2-1, the V gene TRBV21-1; the table's D call, TRBD2, was not checked against the DNA. TRBV21-1 is noted as a pseudogene. The length of the CDR3 is 14 residues. In nucleotides, the CDR3 is TGTGCCAGCAGCAAGGAAACTATTTACAATGAGCAGTTCTTC. Residues: CASSKETIYNEQFF.

This clone was detected once. V usage is TRBV6-1 and J usage is TRBJ2-1; D not resolved. The CDR3 runs to 15 residues. Looked up from germline, CDR1 is MNHNS and CDR2 is SASEGT. The V end lost 3 bases, the J end lost 0 bases, and 9 bases lay between the germline ends. This chain's CDR3 is CASSDYPSSYNEQFF. In nucleotides, the CDR3 is TGTGCCAGCAGTGACTACCCGAGCTCCTACAATGAGCAGTTCTTC.

V gene TRBV6-5 combines with J gene TRBJ2-7, with TRBD2 matching over 12 bases. V shed 4 bases, J shed 1 base, and the junction held 5 bases outside the gene matches. Germline V gene data show CDR1 as MNHEY and CDR2 as SVGAGI. The CDR3 is 16 amino acids. CDR3 sequence (DNA): TGTGCCAGCAGTTCTACCGGACTAGCGGGATCCTACGAGCAGTACTTC. This sequence encodes CASSSTGLAGSYEQYF.